This T cell receptor (beta chain) was observed in a study of T cells after yellow fever vaccination. Findings of the study overall: FACS-sorted repertoires could harbor abundant contaminating bulk-population clonotypes.

About this clonotype itself: Its antigen is not known.

Per germline, CDR1 DFQATT and CDR2 SNEGSKA (reference sequence). V was cut by 6 bases and J by 1 base, with 6 bases left in between. CDR3 length: 11 residues. TCRdb re-analysed the 5' RACE reads in MiXCR, keeping a single row per CDR3 protein. The table has fewer than 450,000 distinct CDR3 sequences, around 8.1% seen once. The rearrangement links TRBV20-1 to TRBJ2-5; D ambiguous. The sample was PBMCs, taken roughly 47 days after the first yellow fever vaccination. This clonotype was sampled from a man aged 18-30 years who received the YFV17D yellow fever vaccine. CDR3 protein: CSAPGQETQYF. Written as DNA, the CDR3 is TGCAGTGCCCCTGGCCAAGAGACCCAGTACTTC.